This T cell receptor (beta chain) was observed in a study of cytomegalovirus exposure and HLA in healthy donors. The PCR contained 60 Vbeta and 13 Jbeta primers. TCRdb's copy holds only in-frame clones and misses some; the assay was immunoSEQ multiplex PCR. The sample has roughly 130,000 clones; about four fifths are singletons. The V end was cut by 1 base, the J end by 4 bases, with 14 bases between. The CDR3 totals 15 residues. Germline CDR1 reads SGHRS; CDR2 reads YFSETQ. In this sample, this clone turned up a few times. Its antigen is as yet unknown. Sampled while nominally healthy, donors likely had unrecorded immune exposures. Broader study findings: Cytomegalovirus association was listed for 170 or so TCR beta chains.

This clonotype was obtained from a man aged 25-40 years in good health and CMV-seronegative. J is TRBJ1-1 and V is TRBV5-1, with D possibly matching TRBD1 (5 bases). Sequenced sample: PBMCs. This chain's CDR3 is CASSLNGAGGTEAFF. The CDR3 nucleotides are TGCGCCAGCAGCTTGAACGGGGCGGGAGGCACTGAAGCTTTCTTT.